The TCR beta chain described here comes from a study of shared clonotypes between healthy human individuals. Germline V gene sequence: CDR1 SNHLY, CDR2 FYNNEI. The ends were cut back, 1 base at V and 7 bases at J, with 10 bases in the middle. This CDR3 region has 13 residues. A word on this clone: Its antigen is unidentified.

The DNA input per sorted-subset replicate PCR was 150 to 200 ng, corresponding to some 30,000 T cell genomes. Profiling relied on immunoSEQ multiplex PCR, and the TCRdb table lists in-frame clones only, not all of them. The sample records roughly 2,500,000 clones, approximately 93% being singletons. Overall study results and limits: In this cohort, only blood was sampled, and tissue repertoires likely differ. At large depth, rarefaction still showed sorted-subset sequencing to be incomplete.

The chain combines TRBV2 with TRBJ1-2; no reliable D call. Sequencing was performed on naive CD4+ T cells from PBMCs. Subset described: CD45RA+ positively selected. This clonotype was sampled from a man between 18 and 35 years old in good health. Some clones in this sample may be carry-over from other donors' samples. CDR3 sequence reads: CASSEDRGGGYTF. The CDR3 nucleotides read TGTGCCAGCAGTGAAGATCGGGGAGGTGGCTACACCTTC.